This passage covers 11 T cell receptor beta chains from one sample sequenced in a study of control samples from healthy donors and cancer patients. The data were produced by immunoSEQ multiplex PCR, yet TCRdb's version contains in-frame clones alone and is incomplete. This table holds about 120,000 clones, 75% to 90% found once. The specimen was PBMCs. These receptors came from a woman in her forties or fifties with colorectal cancer.

The gene calls are TRBV7-2 and TRBJ2-5; 7 positions match TRBD1. From germline, CDR1 is SGHTA and CDR2 FQGNSA. Trimming took 4 bases from V and 0 from J; bases not matched to a gene: 11. This CDR3 comprises 17 residues. The CDR3 DNA reads TGTGCCAGCAGCTCATTTGCCGGGACAGAGTACCAAGAGACCCAGTACTTC. This codes for CASSSFAGTEYQETQYF.

The rearrangement joins TRBV18 to TRBJ1-1; tentatively, D is TRBD1 (6 bases). Trimming left V 4 bases short and J 7 bases short, with 16 bases between. In germline, CDR1 is KGHSH, CDR2 LQKENI. There are 14 residues in the CDR3. This CDR3 is CASSQPGTSDEAFF. The CDR3 nucleotides are TGTGCCAGCTCACAGCCCGGGACATCTGATGAAGCTTTCTTT.

V gene TRBV30 combines with J gene TRBJ1-6; D unresolved. With 5 bases removed from V and 0 bases from J, the gap between germline ends came to 11 bases. This CDR3 region has 15 residues. Germline assignment: CDR1 GTSNPN and CDR2 SVGIG (reference sequence). The CDR3 spells CAWLGGSSYNSPLHF. As DNA, the CDR3 is TGTGCCTGGTTGGGAGGTAGCTCCTATAATTCACCCCTCCACTTT.

The CDR3 nucleotides read TGTGCCAGCTCATGGGGGGGTAGCGGGGAGCTGTTTTTT. Amino acid sequence: CASSWGGSGELFF. V usage is TRBV7-6 and J usage is TRBJ2-2, with 7 bases aligning to TRBD2. This CDR3 contains 13 residues. V lost 8 bases and J lost 7; bases outside the gene matches: 7. Germline lookup yields CDR1 SGHVS and CDR2 FNYEAQ.

The chain recombines TRBV19 with TRBJ1-6, with unresolved D. Trimming took 3 bases from V and 2 from J, leaving 11 bases between them. The CDR3 length is 16 residues. Germline V gene lookup returns CDR1 LNHDA and CDR2 SQIVND (reference sequence). This chain's CDR3 is CASSIGPSAYNSPLHF. Written as DNA, the CDR3 is TGTGCCAGTAGTATTGGACCTAGCGCCTATAATTCACCCCTCCACTTT.

The chain joins TRBV29-1 to TRBJ2-5; D is unclear. This CDR3 region has 10 residues. Per germline, CDR1 SQVTM and CDR2 ANQGSEA. Trimming left V 4 bases short and J 5 bases short, with 5 bases between. The CDR3 DNA sequence: TGCAGCGTTGGGTCGGAGACCCAGTACTTC. Amino acid sequence: CSVGSETQYF.

The V gene is TRBV10-3, the J gene TRBJ2-1; 8 positions agree with TRBD2. This CDR3 region has 15 residues. After removal of 2 bases from V and 4 bases from J, the junction contained 4 bases not matched to a gene. CDR1 ENHRY and CDR2 SYGVKD come from the germline V gene. CDR3 residues: CAISETGLAYNEQFF. The CDR3 DNA sequence: TGTGCCATCAGTGAGACCGGACTAGCATACAATGAGCAGTTCTTC.

The J gene is TRBJ1-2, the V gene TRBV5-1; TRBD1 might be the D (5 bases). The CDR3 loop spans 15 amino acids. Germline CDR1 reads SGHRS; CDR2 reads YFSETQ. V gave up 4 bases and J gave up 0 bases, with 13 bases separating them. The DNA of the CDR3 is TGCGCCAGCAGCCCATCTGGGGGATCTAACTATGGCTACACCTTC. Encoded protein: CASSPSGGSNYGYTF.

The gene calls are TRBV7-2 and TRBJ1-5; 9 bases line up with TRBD1. From germline, CDR1 is SGHTA and CDR2 FQGNSA. After removal of 5 bases from V and 3 bases from J, the junction contained 8 bases not matched to a gene. The CDR3 has 16 residues. For the CDR3, the DNA is TGTGCCAGCAGCCTGGGGGGACAGGGTTTCAATCAGCCCCAGCATTTT. Protein sequence: CASSLGGQGFNQPQHF.

This sequence joins TRBV2 and TRBJ2-7; D may be TRBD2 (6 bases). The ends were cut back, 8 bases at V and 2 bases at J, with 16 bases in the middle. Germline loops: CDR1 SNHLY, CDR2 FYNNEI. There are 14 residues in the CDR3. The CDR3 loop reads CASGNRDSTYEQYF. The CDR3 DNA reads as TGTGCCAGCGGCAACCGGGACTCTACCTACGAGCAGTACTTC.

The rearrangement links TRBV7-9 to TRBJ2-2; D ambiguous. CDR1 is SEHNR and CDR2 is FQNEAQ in the germline V gene (reference sequence). V was clipped by 6 bases and J by 7 bases, with 12 bases between them. This CDR3 is 13 amino acids long. DNA for the CDR3: TGTGCCAGCAGGTTACTCGGAGACGGGGAGCTGTTTTTT. Amino acid sequence: CASRLLGDGELFF.